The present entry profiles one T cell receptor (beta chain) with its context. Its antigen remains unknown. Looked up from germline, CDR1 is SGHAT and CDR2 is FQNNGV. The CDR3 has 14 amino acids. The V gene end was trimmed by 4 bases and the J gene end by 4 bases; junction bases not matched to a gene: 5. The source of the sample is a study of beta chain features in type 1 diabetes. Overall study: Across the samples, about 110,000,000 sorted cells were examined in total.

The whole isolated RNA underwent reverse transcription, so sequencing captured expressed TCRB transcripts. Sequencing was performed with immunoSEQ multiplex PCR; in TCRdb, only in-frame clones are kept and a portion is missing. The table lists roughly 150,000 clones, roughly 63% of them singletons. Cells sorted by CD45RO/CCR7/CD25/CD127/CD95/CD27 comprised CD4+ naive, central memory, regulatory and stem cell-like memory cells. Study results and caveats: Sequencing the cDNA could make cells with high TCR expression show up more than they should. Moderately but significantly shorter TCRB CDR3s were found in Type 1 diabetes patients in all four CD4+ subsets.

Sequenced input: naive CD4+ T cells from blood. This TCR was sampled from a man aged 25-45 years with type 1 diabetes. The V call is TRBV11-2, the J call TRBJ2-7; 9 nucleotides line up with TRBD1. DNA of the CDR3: TGTGCCAGCAGCTCCTCGACAGGGGGTTACGAGCAGTACTTC. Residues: CASSSSTGGYEQYF.